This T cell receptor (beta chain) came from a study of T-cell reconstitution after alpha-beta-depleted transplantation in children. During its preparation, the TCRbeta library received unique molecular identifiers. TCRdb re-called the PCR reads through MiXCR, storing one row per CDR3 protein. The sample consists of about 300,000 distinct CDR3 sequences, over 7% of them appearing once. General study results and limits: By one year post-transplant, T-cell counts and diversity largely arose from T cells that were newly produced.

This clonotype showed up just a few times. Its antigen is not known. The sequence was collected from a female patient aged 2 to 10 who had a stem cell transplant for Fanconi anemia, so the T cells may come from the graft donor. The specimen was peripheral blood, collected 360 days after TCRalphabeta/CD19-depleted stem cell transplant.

The CDR3 nucleotides read TGTGCCAGCAGGGATCTACAGGGGGCTGGCTCTGGAAACACCATATATTTT. Protein sequence: CASRDLQGAGSGNTIYF. V and J are TRBV6-1 and TRBJ1-3; 9 bases align to TRBD1. Looked up from germline, CDR1 is MNHNS and CDR2 is SASEGT. The CDR3 loop spans 17 amino acids. V lost 6 bases and J lost 0; bases outside the gene matches: 9.